These T cell receptor beta chains were read from a single sample in a study of blood T cell repertoires in COVID-19. Assay used: immunoSEQ multiplex PCR; TCRdb lists only in-frame clones, some missing. The repertoire holds under 95,000 clones, with around nine tenths as singletons. Sample: peripheral blood. The receptors were sampled from a woman aged 80 or over with acute or convalescent COVID-19. Both conserved end residues are part of each CDR3. A D gene is named only where the DNA matches it firmly. Size is stated for part of the rows, as once, few or many counts, or as a class when the clone is expanded.

clone size: once
V gene: TRBV5-4
D gene: TRBD2
J gene: TRBJ2-1
CDR3 protein: CASSQGLGYYNEQFF
CDR3 DNA: TGTGCCAGCAGTCAGGGACTAGGGTACTACAATGAGCAGTTCTTC

clone size: NA
V gene: TRBV18
D gene: TRBD1
J gene: TRBJ1-2
CDR3 protein: CASSPFDRGLEYGYTF
CDR3 DNA: TGTGCCAGCTCACCATTTGACAGGGGGCTTGAGTATGGCTACACCTTC

clone size: NA
V gene: TRBV2
D gene: NA
J gene: TRBJ1-4
CDR3 protein: CASSKRGATNEKLFF
CDR3 DNA: TGTGCCAGCAGTAAACGGGGTGCAACTAATGAAAAACTGTTTTTT

clone size: NA
V gene: TRBV5-1
D gene: NA
J gene: TRBJ2-7
CDR3 protein: CASSPTPGLYEQYF
CDR3 DNA: TGCGCCAGCAGCCCTACACCGGGTCTCTACGAGCAGTACTTC

clone size: once
V gene: TRBV19
D gene: NA
J gene: TRBJ1-5
CDR3 protein: CASSIPQTYSNQPQHF
CDR3 DNA: TGTGCCAGTAGTATTCCGCAAACTTATAGCAATCAGCCCCAGCATTTT

clone size: NA
V gene: TRBV4-1
D gene: TRBD1
J gene: TRBJ1-2
CDR3 protein: CASSRDRGWEGYTF
CDR3 DNA: TGCGCCAGCAGCCGGGACAGGGGTTGGGAAGGCTACACCTTC

clone size: NA
V gene: TRBV5-1
D gene: TRBD2
J gene: TRBJ2-1
CDR3 protein: CASSPGLAGRNEQFF
CDR3 DNA: TGCGCCAGCAGCCCGGGACTAGCGGGGAGAAATGAGCAGTTCTTC

clone size: NA
V gene: TRBV5-1
D gene: TRBD2
J gene: TRBJ2-1
CDR3 protein: CASSLGGSGTSGLGEQFF
CDR3 DNA: TGCGCCAGCAGCTTGGGGGGGTCCGGGACTAGCGGGCTCGGTGAGCAGTTCTTC

clone size: NA
V gene: TRBV5-8
D gene: TRBD2
J gene: TRBJ2-7
CDR3 protein: CASSPWGGAYEQYF
CDR3 DNA: TGTGCCAGCAGCCCCTGGGGGGGGGCCTACGAGCAGTACTTC

clone size: NA
V gene: TRBV3-1/TRBV3-2
D gene: TRBD2
J gene: TRBJ2-3
CDR3 protein: CASSRLTSGGTDTQYF
CDR3 DNA: TGTGCCAGCAGCCGCTTGACTAGCGGGGGCACAGATACGCAGTATTTT

clone size: few
V gene: TRBV10-3
D gene: NA
J gene: TRBJ2-1
CDR3 protein: CAISGVDNEQFF
CDR3 DNA: TGTGCCATCAGCGGGGTAGACAATGAGCAGTTCTTC

clone size: NA
V gene: TRBV5-6
D gene: TRBD1
J gene: TRBJ1-4
CDR3 protein: CASSSTGVEEKLFF
CDR3 DNA: TGTGCCAGCAGCTCTACAGGGGTAGAGGAAAAACTGTTTTTT

clone size: NA
V gene: TRBV5-4
D gene: NA
J gene: TRBJ1-1
CDR3 protein: CASSLGTSPEAFF
CDR3 DNA: TGTGCCAGCAGCCTAGGGACATCTCCTGAAGCTTTCTTT

clone size: NA
V gene: TRBV7-8
D gene: NA
J gene: TRBJ2-3
CDR3 protein: CASSLYTGLQGEDTQYF
CDR3 DNA: TGTGCCAGCAGCTTATACACGGGACTACAGGGCGAAGATACGCAGTATTTT

clone size: NA
V gene: TRBV9
D gene: NA
J gene: TRBJ2-2
CDR3 protein: CASSKASGELFF
CDR3 DNA: TGTGCCAGCAGCAAAGCGTCCGGGGAGCTGTTTTTT

clone size: NA
V gene: TRBV9
D gene: NA
J gene: TRBJ1-2
CDR3 protein: CASSVGQAPGYGYTF
CDR3 DNA: TGTGCCAGCAGCGTAGGGCAGGCCCCTGGCTATGGCTACACCTTC

clone size: NA
V gene: TRBV5-1
D gene: TRBD2
J gene: TRBJ2-7
CDR3 protein: CASSLAPGEGYEQYF
CDR3 DNA: TGCGCCAGCAGCTTGGCGCCGGGGGAGGGCTACGAGCAGTACTTC

clone size: few
V gene: TRBV5-1
D gene: NA
J gene: TRBJ1-3
CDR3 protein: CASSLGTDSGNTIYF
CDR3 DNA: TGCGCCAGCAGCTTGGGAACAGACTCTGGAAACACCATATATTTT

clone size: NA
V gene: TRBV2
D gene: NA
J gene: TRBJ1-1
CDR3 protein: CASSLRGGTEAFF
CDR3 DNA: TGTGCCAGCAGTTTGCGGGGTGGCACTGAAGCTTTCTTT

clone size: NA
V gene: TRBV6-4
D gene: NA
J gene: TRBJ2-7
CDR3 protein: CASTLFRGGETNEQYF
CDR3 DNA: TGTGCCAGCACCCTCTTTAGGGGAGGCGAGACGAACGAGCAGTACTTC

clone size: NA
V gene: TRBV5-1
D gene: TRBD1
J gene: TRBJ2-3
CDR3 protein: CASQTGSTDTQYF
CDR3 DNA: TGCGCCAGCCAGACAGGGAGCACAGATACGCAGTATTTT

clone size: once
V gene: TRBV2
D gene: TRBD1
J gene: TRBJ2-7
CDR3 protein: CASSEEGGANYYEQYF
CDR3 DNA: TGTGCCAGCAGTGAGGAAGGGGGCGCGAACTACTACGAGCAGTACTTC

clone size: NA
V gene: TRBV5-8
D gene: NA
J gene: TRBJ2-6
CDR3 protein: CASSLEGAGANVLTF
CDR3 DNA: TGTGCCAGCAGCTTGGAGGGGGCTGGGGCCAACGTCCTGACTTTC

clone size: NA
V gene: TRBV5-1
D gene: NA
J gene: TRBJ1-5
CDR3 protein: CASSLGQYSNQPQHF
CDR3 DNA: TGCGCCAGCAGCTTGGGGCAGTATAGCAATCAGCCCCAGCATTTT

clone size: NA
V gene: TRBV2
D gene: NA
J gene: TRBJ2-7
CDR3 protein: CASRPQGYEQYF
CDR3 DNA: TGTGCCAGCAGGCCCCAGGGGTACGAGCAGTACTTC

clone size: NA
V gene: TRBV28
D gene: TRBD1
J gene: TRBJ1-2
CDR3 protein: CASSRSTGALSGYTF
CDR3 DNA: TGTGCCAGCAGTCGATCGACAGGGGCCTTGTCGGGCTACACCTTC

clone size: once
V gene: TRBV18
D gene: NA
J gene: TRBJ1-5
CDR3 protein: CASSPTRGEAQHF
CDR3 DNA: TGTGCCAGCTCACCGACAAGGGGTGAGGCCCAGCATTTT

clone size: NA
V gene: TRBV11-2
D gene: TRBD2
J gene: TRBJ2-1
CDR3 protein: CASSREGRGGLYEQFF
CDR3 DNA: TGTGCCAGCAGCCGCGAGGGGCGGGGGGGCCTGTATGAGCAGTTCTTC

clone size: NA
V gene: TRBV18
D gene: TRBD1
J gene: TRBJ2-1
CDR3 protein: CASSRDRVPEQFF
CDR3 DNA: TGTGCCAGCTCCCGGGACAGGGTGCCTGAGCAGTTCTTC

clone size: NA
V gene: TRBV5-8
D gene: NA
J gene: TRBJ1-6
CDR3 protein: CASSLEGVISPLHF
CDR3 DNA: TGTGCCAGCAGCTTGGAAGGGGTGATTTCACCCCTCCACTTT

clone size: NA
V gene: TRBV7-9
D gene: TRBD1
J gene: TRBJ1-1
CDR3 protein: CASIKGTELNTEAFF
CDR3 DNA: TGTGCCAGTATAAAAGGGACAGAGTTAAACACTGAAGCTTTCTTT

clone size: NA
V gene: TRBV5-4
D gene: NA
J gene: TRBJ1-6
CDR3 protein: CASSLAGVSPLHF
CDR3 DNA: TGTGCCAGCAGCTTGGCAGGGGTCTCACCCCTCCACTTT

clone size: few
V gene: TRBV25-1
D gene: NA
J gene: TRBJ1-2
CDR3 protein: CASSESSGGYTF
CDR3 DNA: TGTGCCAGCAGTGAATCTTCCGGGGGCTACACCTTC

clone size: NA
V gene: TRBV28
D gene: TRBD2
J gene: TRBJ2-5
CDR3 protein: CATSGGPLQTQYF
CDR3 DNA: TGTGCCACCTCGGGGGGGCCTCTGCAGACCCAGTACTTC

clone size: NA
V gene: TRBV5-6
D gene: NA
J gene: TRBJ2-2
CDR3 protein: CASSPFDITGELFF
CDR3 DNA: TGTGCCAGCAGCCCGTTCGACATCACCGGGGAGCTGTTTTTT

clone size: NA
V gene: TRBV6-5
D gene: TRBD1
J gene: TRBJ2-1
CDR3 protein: CASKETGSTYNEQFF
CDR3 DNA: TGTGCCAGCAAAGAGACAGGGAGCACCTACAATGAGCAGTTCTTC

clone size: NA
V gene: TRBV6-5
D gene: NA
J gene: TRBJ2-7
CDR3 protein: CASRGQIFSYEQYF
CDR3 DNA: TGTGCCAGCAGAGGACAGATTTTCTCCTACGAGCAGTACTTC

clone size: NA
V gene: TRBV6-4
D gene: TRBD1
J gene: TRBJ1-6
CDR3 protein: CASSTGTGYSPLHF
CDR3 DNA: TGTGCCAGCAGTACCGGGACAGGGTACTCACCCCTCCACTTT

clone size: NA
V gene: TRBV30
D gene: NA
J gene: TRBJ1-6
CDR3 protein: CAWSVGRGYNSPLHF
CDR3 DNA: TGTGCCTGGAGTGTGGGAAGGGGCTATAATTCACCCCTCCACTTT

clone size: NA
V gene: TRBV2
D gene: NA
J gene: TRBJ2-3
CDR3 protein: CASRPEIVTDTQYF
CDR3 DNA: TGTGCCAGCAGACCTGAGATAGTGACAGATACGCAGTATTTT

clone size: NA
V gene: TRBV9
D gene: NA
J gene: TRBJ2-3
CDR3 protein: CASSVEDRWATDTQYF
CDR3 DNA: TGTGCCAGCAGCGTAGAAGACAGGTGGGCCACAGATACGCAGTATTTT

clone size: NA
V gene: TRBV10-2
D gene: TRBD2
J gene: TRBJ2-7
CDR3 protein: CASGLQSGASIYEQYF
CDR3 DNA: TGCGCCAGCGGATTACAGAGCGGGGCCTCAATATACGAGCAGTACTTC

clone size: NA
V gene: TRBV5-1
D gene: TRBD1
J gene: TRBJ2-7
CDR3 protein: CASSLGQGGYEQYF
CDR3 DNA: TGCGCCAGCAGCCTGGGACAGGGGGGTTACGAGCAGTACTTC

clone size: NA
V gene: TRBV28
D gene: NA
J gene: TRBJ2-7
CDR3 protein: CASTYQATGSYEQYF
CDR3 DNA: TGTGCCAGCACCTATCAGGCAACAGGTTCCTACGAGCAGTACTTC